What follows describes a single TCR beta chain. The antigen is undetermined. Conversion of TCR transcripts into cDNA relied on 5'RACE template switching, which added a universal primer site and UMIs. A single record per CDR3 protein comes from TCRdb applying MiXCR to the 5' RACE reads. The sample lists over 300,000 distinct CDR3 sequences, around 6.8% seen once, with over 15% in the top ten. The sample comes from a study of T cells after yellow fever vaccination. Points from the study as a whole: Of the clonotypes, a small share occurred in both CD4 and CD8 compartments. The study noted that FACS-sorted repertoires could contain abundant clonotypes contaminating from the bulk population.

The sequence was collected from a man between 18 and 29 years old who received the YFV17D yellow fever vaccine. The source material was PBMCs, sampled roughly 45 days after the first yellow fever vaccination.

CDR3 sequence: CAIRGGRPTDPSTDTQYF. CDR3 nucleotides: TGTGCCATCAGGGGGGGGAGACCGACAGATCCTAGCACAGATACGCAGTATTTT. This chain connects TRBV10-3 to TRBJ2-3, with 7 positions matching TRBD2. J gave up 0 bases and V 6 bases, and 15 bases lay outside the gene matches. The length of the CDR3 is 18 residues. Looked up from germline, CDR1 is ENHRY and CDR2 is SYGVKD.